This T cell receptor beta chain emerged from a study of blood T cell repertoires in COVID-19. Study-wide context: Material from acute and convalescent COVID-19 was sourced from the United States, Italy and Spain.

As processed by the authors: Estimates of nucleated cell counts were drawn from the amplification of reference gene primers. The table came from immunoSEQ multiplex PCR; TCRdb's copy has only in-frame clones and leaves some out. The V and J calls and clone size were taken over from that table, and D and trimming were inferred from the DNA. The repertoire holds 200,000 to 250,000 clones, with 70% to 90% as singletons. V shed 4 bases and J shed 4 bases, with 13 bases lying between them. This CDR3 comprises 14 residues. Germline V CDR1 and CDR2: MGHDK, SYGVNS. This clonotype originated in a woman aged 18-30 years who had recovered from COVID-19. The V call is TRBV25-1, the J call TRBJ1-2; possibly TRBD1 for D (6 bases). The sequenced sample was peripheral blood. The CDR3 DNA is TGTGCCAGCAGTGGACCCACAGGGATCTATGGCTACACCTTC. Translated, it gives CASSGPTGIYGYTF.